This TCR beta chain was sequenced for a study of blood T cell repertoires in COVID-19. In the study overall: Samples representing acute and convalescent COVID-19 were sourced from the United States, Italy and Spain. T cells, B-cell-depleted T cells, or PBMCs supplied cDNA or gDNA.

This clone was recorded a few times. The same CDR3 also results from other DNA sequences found in this sample. Under the authors' procedure: Amplification with reference gene primers provided the estimates of nucleated cell counts. TCRdb's copy holds only in-frame clones and misses some; the assay was immunoSEQ multiplex PCR. The DNA was the basis for D and trimming; V, J and clone size are from that table. The table lists approximately 70,000 clones, roughly nine tenths of them singletons, with under 15% in the top ten. V was pared by 1 base and J by 0 bases, with 7 bases between. Germline V lookup: CDR1 SGHTA, CDR2 FQGNSA. The CDR3 loop spans 15 amino acids.

The material sequenced was peripheral blood. The sequence was obtained from a woman aged 60-75 years with acute or convalescent COVID-19. This chain joins TRBV7-2 and TRBJ2-1, with a tentative D call TRBD1 (5 bases). CDR3 sequence reads: CASSLDRGSYNEQFF. The CDR3 region has the DNA TGTGCCAGCAGCTTAGATAGGGGCTCCTACAATGAGCAGTTCTTC.